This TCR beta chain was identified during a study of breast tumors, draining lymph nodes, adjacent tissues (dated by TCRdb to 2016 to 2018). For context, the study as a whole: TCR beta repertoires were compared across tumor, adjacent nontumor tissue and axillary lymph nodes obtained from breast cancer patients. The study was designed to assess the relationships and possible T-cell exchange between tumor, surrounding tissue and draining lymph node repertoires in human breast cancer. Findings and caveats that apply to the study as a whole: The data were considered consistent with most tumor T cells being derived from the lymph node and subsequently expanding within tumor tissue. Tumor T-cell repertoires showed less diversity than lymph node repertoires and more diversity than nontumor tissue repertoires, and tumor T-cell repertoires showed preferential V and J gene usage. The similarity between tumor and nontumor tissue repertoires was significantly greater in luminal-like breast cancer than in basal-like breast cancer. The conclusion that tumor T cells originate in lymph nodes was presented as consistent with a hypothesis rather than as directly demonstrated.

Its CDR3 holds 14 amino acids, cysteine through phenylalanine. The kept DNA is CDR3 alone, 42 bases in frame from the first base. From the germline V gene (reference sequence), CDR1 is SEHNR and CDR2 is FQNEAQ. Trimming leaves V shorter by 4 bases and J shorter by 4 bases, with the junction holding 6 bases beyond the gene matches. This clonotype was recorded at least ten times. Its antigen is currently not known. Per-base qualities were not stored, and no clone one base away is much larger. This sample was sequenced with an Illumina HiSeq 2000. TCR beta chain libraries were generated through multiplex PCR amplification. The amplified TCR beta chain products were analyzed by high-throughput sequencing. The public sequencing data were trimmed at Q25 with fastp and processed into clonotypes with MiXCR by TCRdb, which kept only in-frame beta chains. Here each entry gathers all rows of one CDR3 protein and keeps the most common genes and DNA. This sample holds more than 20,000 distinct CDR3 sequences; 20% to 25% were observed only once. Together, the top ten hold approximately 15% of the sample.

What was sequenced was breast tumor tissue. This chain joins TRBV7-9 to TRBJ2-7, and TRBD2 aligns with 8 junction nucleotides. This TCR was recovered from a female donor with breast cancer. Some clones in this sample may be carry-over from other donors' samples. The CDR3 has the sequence CASSSGGPGYEQYF. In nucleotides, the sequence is TGTGCCAGCAGCTCGGGGGGGCCGGGGTACGAGCAGTACTTC.